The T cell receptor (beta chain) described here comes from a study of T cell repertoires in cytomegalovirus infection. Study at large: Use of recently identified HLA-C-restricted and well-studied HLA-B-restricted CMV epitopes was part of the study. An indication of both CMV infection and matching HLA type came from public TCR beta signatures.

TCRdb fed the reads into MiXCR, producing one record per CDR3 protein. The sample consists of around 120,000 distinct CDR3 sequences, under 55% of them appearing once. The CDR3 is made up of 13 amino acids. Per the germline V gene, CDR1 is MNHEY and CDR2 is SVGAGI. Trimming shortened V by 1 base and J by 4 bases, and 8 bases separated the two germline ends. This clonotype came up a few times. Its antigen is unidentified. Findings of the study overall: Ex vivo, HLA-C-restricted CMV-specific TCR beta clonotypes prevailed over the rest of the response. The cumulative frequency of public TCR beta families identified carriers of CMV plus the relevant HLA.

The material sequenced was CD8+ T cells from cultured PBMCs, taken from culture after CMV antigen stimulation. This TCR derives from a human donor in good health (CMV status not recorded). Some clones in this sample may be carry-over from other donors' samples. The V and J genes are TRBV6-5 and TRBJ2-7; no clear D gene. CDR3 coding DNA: TGTGCCAGCAGTTACTTCGTAGGATACGAGCAGTACTTC. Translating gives CASSYFVGYEQYF.